These T cell receptor beta chains were read from a single sample in a study of early T cells in non-severe SARS-CoV-2 infection. MiXCR, applied by TCRdb to the 5' RACE reads, yields one record per CDR3 protein. The sample lists about 22,000 distinct CDR3 sequences; roughly 3.6% were seen once. The sequencing sample was made of whole blood. The receptors derive from an adult who was a healthcare worker with PCR-confirmed SARS-CoV-2 infection or an uninfected control (not recorded which). The CDR3 runs from the conserved cysteine through the conserved F or W. Each record gives: V gene, clone size, J gene, D gene, CDR3 protein, CDR3 DNA. The D gene is left open where the match is weak. The listing skips clone size in some rows; elsewhere it reads once, few, many or a size class.

TRBV28	many	TRBJ1-6	NA	CASSGRGDNSPLHF	TGTGCCAGCAGCGGACGGGGGGATAATTCACCCCTCCACTTT
TRBV7-9	many	TRBJ1-3	NA	CASSSRSGNTIYF	TGTGCCAGCAGCTCCCGGTCTGGAAACACCATATATTTT
TRBV6-6	many	TRBJ1-2	NA	CASSSLAGYTF	TGTGCCAGCAGTTCCCTAGCAGGCTACACCTTC
TRBV6-1	many	TRBJ1-5	NA	CASNVGQILYSNQPQHF	TGTGCCAGCAACGTAGGACAGATTCTTTATAGCAATCAGCCCCAGCATTTT
TRBV7-2	many	TRBJ2-3	TRBD2	CASSLTRLAGGQDTQYF	TGTGCCAGCAGCTTAACCCGGCTAGCGGGGGGGCAAGATACGCAGTATTTT
TRBV29-1	many	TRBJ2-5	TRBD1	CSVEGWTGWEETQYF	TGCAGCGTTGAAGGTTGGACAGGGTGGGAAGAGACCCAGTACTTC
TRBV11-2	NA	TRBJ1-5	NA	CASSLGQDSNQPQHF	TGTGCCAGCAGCTTAGGACAGGATAGCAATCAGCCCCAGCATTTT
TRBV7-3	many	TRBJ2-2	NA	CASSSGQTGELFF	TGTGCCAGCAGCTCGGGGCAGACCGGGGAGCTGTTTTTT
TRBV9	many	TRBJ2-3	NA	CASSQTGDTQYF	TGTGCCAGCAGCCAAACGGGAGATACGCAGTATTTT
TRBV28	NA	TRBJ1-4	TRBD1	CASSLPSQTGVVEKLFF	TGTGCCAGCAGTTTACCTTCTCAGACAGGGGTCGTTGAAAAACTGTTTTTT
TRBV29-1	few	TRBJ1-1	NA	CSVATNTEAFF	TGCAGCGTTGCCACGAACACTGAAGCTTTCTTT
TRBV6-2/TRBV6-3	NA	TRBJ2-3	NA	CASSYSLLRTDTQYF	TGTGCCAGCAGCTACTCCCTACTTCGCACAGATACGCAGTATTTT
TRBV7-9	many	TRBJ1-5	NA	CASSPGGTRDNQPQHF	TGTGCCAGCAGCCCTGGGGGGACCAGAGACAATCAGCCCCAGCATTTT
TRBV28	few	TRBJ1-3	NA	CASSLLAGAAGNTIYF	TGTGCCAGCAGTTTATTAGCAGGGGCGGCTGGAAACACCATATATTTT
TRBV21-1	NA	TRBJ2-7	NA	CASSKAGSSYEQYF	TGTGCCAGCAGCAAAGCAGGCAGCTCCTACGAGCAGTACTTC
TRBV18	many	TRBJ2-7	NA	CASSPPSGSYEQYF	TGTGCCAGCTCACCTCCGTCAGGGAGCTACGAGCAGTACTTC
TRBV5-1	many	TRBJ2-7	NA	CASSFIPGPYEQYF	TGCGCCAGCAGCTTCATCCCAGGGCCCTACGAGCAGTACTTC
TRBV11-2	many	TRBJ2-1	NA	CASSLERSNEQFF	TGTGCCAGCAGCTTAGAAAGGTCGAATGAGCAGTTCTTC
TRBV7-8	many	TRBJ1-2	NA	CASSLMGGNGYTF	TGTGCCAGCAGCCTAATGGGGGGGAATGGCTACACCTTC
TRBV7-2	many	TRBJ2-2	TRBD2	CASSLGGLAGRTGELFF	TGTGCCAGCAGCTTGGGCGGACTAGCGGGACGGACCGGGGAGCTGTTTTTT
TRBV12-3/TRBV12-4	many	TRBJ1-2	NA	CASTPSRGYGYTF	TGTGCCAGCACCCCCAGCAGGGGATATGGCTACACCTTC
TRBV4-2	many	TRBJ1-1	NA	CASSQEGLSTEAFF	TGTGCCAGCAGCCAAGAGGGACTGAGCACTGAAGCTTTCTTT
TRBV30	many	TRBJ1-5	NA	CAWSLSFGQPQHF	TGTGCCTGGAGTTTGAGTTTCGGTCAGCCCCAGCATTTT
TRBV30	many	TRBJ1-1	NA	CAWRWIVNTEAFF	TGTGCCTGGAGATGGATAGTAAACACTGAAGCTTTCTTT
TRBV14	many	TRBJ2-1	NA	CASSRKRKTYNEQFF	TGTGCCAGCAGCCGAAAGCGTAAGACTTACAATGAGCAGTTCTTC
TRBV7-2	many	TRBJ2-1	NA	CASSLVASSYNEQFF	TGTGCCAGCAGCTTAGTGGCTAGCTCCTACAATGAGCAGTTCTTC
TRBV9	many	TRBJ2-3	NA	CASSTGRHRGPSQYF	TGTGCCAGCAGCACCGGGAGACACCGCGGTCCATCGCAGTATTTT
TRBV7-8	many	TRBJ2-1	NA	CASSRELATRSPEQFF	TGTGCCAGCAGCCGCGAGTTGGCTACCCGTTCTCCCGAGCAGTTCTTC
TRBV7-8	few	TRBJ2-2	NA	CASSLEGRRTGELFF	TGTGCCAGCAGCTTAGAAGGGCGTAGGACCGGGGAGCTGTTTTTT
TRBV6-1	many	TRBJ1-1	NA	CASSLYNTGMNTEAFF	TGTGCCAGCAGTCTTTACAACACAGGGATGAACACTGAAGCTTTCTTT
TRBV6-2/TRBV6-3	many	TRBJ1-1	NA	CASSIASGGVTEAFF	TGTGCCAGCAGTATTGCGTCCGGGGGGGTAACTGAAGCTTTTTTT
TRBV6-2/TRBV6-3	many	TRBJ2-3	TRBD2	CASSYDRLAGGTDTQYF	TGTGCCAGCAGTTACGATCGACTAGCGGGAGGAACAGATACGCAGTATTTT
TRBV4-3	NA	TRBJ2-2	NA	CASSQVNYPNTGELFF	TGCGCCAGCAGCCAAGTGAACTACCCGAACACCGGGGAGCTGTTTTTT
TRBV7-3	many	TRBJ2-3	NA	CASSPTRERTRLGTDTQYF	TGTGCCAGCAGTCCTACTAGAGAGCGGACCAGATTAGGCACAGATACGCAGTATTTT
TRBV28	medium-sized	TRBJ1-5	NA	CASSFGRGIGPQHF	TGTGCCAGCAGTTTTGGCAGGGGAATTGGGCCCCAGCATTTT
TRBV12-5	many	TRBJ2-2	NA	CASGLENTGELFF	TGTGCTAGTGGTTTGGAAAACACCGGGGAGCTGTTTTTT
TRBV6-5	medium-sized	TRBJ1-5	NA	CASSYSREWSGQPQHF	TGTGCCAGCAGTTACTCAAGGGAGTGGTCGGGACAGCCCCAGCATTTT
TRBV29-1	few	TRBJ2-4	NA	CSVGGTRTDKNIQYF	TGCAGCGTTGGGGGAACTAGGACGGACAAAAACATTCAGTACTTC
TRBV2	NA	TRBJ1-1	NA	CASSDRGSTTEAFF	TGTGCCAGCAGTGACAGGGGTAGTACCACTGAAGCTTTCTTT
TRBV7-9	medium-sized	TRBJ1-4	TRBD1	CASSLRDRGRSNEKLFF	TGTGCCAGCAGCTTACGGGACAGGGGAAGGTCTAATGAAAAACTGTTTTTT
TRBV24-1	many	TRBJ1-1	TRBD1	CATSPGQGAGNTEAFF	TGTGCCACCAGCCCCGGACAGGGGGCAGGGAACACTGAAGCTTTCTTT
TRBV6-2/TRBV6-3	many	TRBJ2-1	TRBD1	CASSYPRTGVVGYNEQFF	TGTGCCAGCAGTTACCCTCGGACAGGGGTAGTAGGTTACAATGAGCAGTTCTTC
TRBV29-1	many	TRBJ2-3	TRBD2	CSGGTRITQYF	TGCAGCGGAGGGACTAGAATTACGCAGTATTTT
TRBV19	NA	TRBJ2-5	NA	CASAPGHAVHQETQYF	TGTGCCAGTGCTCCGGGACATGCGGTACACCAAGAGACCCAGTACTTC
TRBV4-2	few	TRBJ2-7	TRBD2	CASSQEGSGSSYEQYF	TGTGCCAGCAGCCAAGAAGGTAGCGGGAGCTCCTACGAGCAGTACTTC
TRBV30	many	TRBJ1-1	NA	CAWAGGGWVVTEAFF	TGTGCCTGGGCCGGGGGCGGATGGGTGGTCACTGAAGCTTTCTTT
TRBV7-2	many	TRBJ1-1	NA	CASSLVQAGAAEAFF	TGTGCCAGCAGCTTAGTCCAAGCCGGCGCCGCTGAAGCTTTCTTT
TRBV5-1	few	TRBJ2-3	NA	CASSLGGYSTDTQYF	TGCGCCAGCAGCTTGGGAGGGTACAGCACAGATACGCAGTATTTT
TRBV19	NA	TRBJ2-7	TRBD1	CASSVGTGGPYEQYF	TGTGCCAGTAGCGTCGGGACAGGGGGTCCCTACGAGCAGTACTTC
TRBV28	few	TRBJ1-5	NA	CASSLPPSRTLDQPQHF	TGTGCCAGCAGTTTACCCCCGTCGCGGACTCTGGATCAGCCCCAGCATTTT
TRBV3-1	large	TRBJ2-1	NA	CASSQANDNEQFF	TGTGCCAGCAGCCAAGCCAACGACAATGAGCAGTTCTTC
TRBV19	many	TRBJ2-4	TRBD1	CASASARQGWGRAKNIQYF	TGTGCCAGTGCCTCGGCCCGACAGGGTTGGGGTCGAGCCAAAAACATTCAGTACTTC
TRBV12-2	medium-sized	TRBJ1-2	NA	CASRIILRAYGYTF	TGTGCAAGTCGCATCATACTAAGGGCCTATGGCTACACCTTC
TRBV6-6	many	TRBJ2-7	NA	CASSYSGQGIYEQYF	TGTGCCAGCAGTTACTCTGGGCAGGGGATCTACGAGCAGTACTTC
TRBV20-1	medium-sized	TRBJ2-5	NA	CSARWTAQETQYF	TGCAGTGCTAGATGGACAGCCCAAGAGACCCAGTACTTC
TRBV7-9	many	TRBJ2-7	NA	CASSPPGANEQYF	TGTGCCAGCAGCCCCCCAGGGGCGAACGAGCAGTACTTC